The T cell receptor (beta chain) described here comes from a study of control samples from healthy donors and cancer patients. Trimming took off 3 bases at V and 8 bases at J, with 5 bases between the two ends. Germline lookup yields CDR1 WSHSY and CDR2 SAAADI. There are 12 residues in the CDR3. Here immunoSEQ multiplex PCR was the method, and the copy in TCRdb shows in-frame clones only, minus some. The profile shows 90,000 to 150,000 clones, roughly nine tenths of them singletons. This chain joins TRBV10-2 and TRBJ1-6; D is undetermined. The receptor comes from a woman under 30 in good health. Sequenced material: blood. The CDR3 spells CASSEVHSPLHF. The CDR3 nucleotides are TGCGCCAGCAGTGAAGTTCATTCACCCCTCCACTTT.